This TCR beta chain was sequenced for a study of memory CD4+ T cells and cytomegalovirus serostatus. Study-level information: Donors were healthy Belgian adults, 10 or so CMV seropositive and roughly 25 seronegative.

Single viable CD3+CD4+CD8-CD45RO+ cells were sorted as the memory CD4+ T cells. Positive selection with CD4 microbeads enriched total CD4+ T cells. Method: immunoSEQ multiplex PCR; TCRdb's copy keeps in-frame clones and lacks some. The sample gives tens of thousands of clones, 78% of which show up once; roughly 0.8% is in the top ten. As to this clone: No antigen is known for it.

Overall study results and limits: About 40% of the roughly 160 known CMV-associated TCRbeta sequences appeared in CD4+ memory. Repertoires predicted CMV serostatus with median bootstrapped AUC of 0.95.

The specimen was memory CD4+ T cells from blood. This receptor was obtained from an adult in good health and CMV-seronegative.

CDR3 residues: CASSEDAGVGYTF. CDR3 DNA: TGTGCCAGCAGCGAAGACGCAGGGGTAGGCTACACCTTC. V gene TRBV7-2 combines with J gene TRBJ1-2; tentative D call: TRBD1 (6 bases). CDR1 and CDR2 (germline): SGHTA, FQGNSA. The ends were cut back, 5 bases at V and 8 bases at J, with 15 bases in the middle. The length of the CDR3 is 13 residues.